This T cell receptor beta chain was identified in a study of T-cell reconstitution after alpha-beta-depleted transplantation in children. Study conclusions and caveats: Fresh T-cell production supplied most of the T-cell counts and diversity seen one year after transplant. Where some patients showed high TCRbeta diversity at day 60, it came from recipient T cells and thymic progenitors that had survived. Expanded graft clones numbering several hundred reportedly gave rise to alpha-beta T cells about two months after transplant.

This clonotype came up many times. Its antigen remains unknown. The CDR3 contains 13 residues. V dropped 5 bases and J dropped 0 bases, with 11 bases sitting between them. Germline V gene lookup returns CDR1 DFQATT and CDR2 SNEGSKA (reference sequence). A TCRbeta library incorporating unique molecular identifiers was prepared. Each CDR3 protein gets one entry after TCRdb re-called the PCR reads with MiXCR. The sample has hundreds of thousands of distinct CDR3 sequences; about 9.4% are singletons. Here the sequenced sample was PBMCs, taken before TCRalphabeta/CD19-depleted stem cell transplant. The chain has TRBV20-1 and TRBJ2-7; no firm D call. The receptor was isolated from a boy younger than two with acute myeloid leukemia, due to receive a stem cell transplant. CDR3 residues: CSAFRAPSYEQYF. CDR3 nucleotides: TGCAGTGCTTTCCGGGCCCCCTCCTACGAGCAGTACTTC.